These T cell receptor beta chains were read from a single sample in a study of shared clonotypes between healthy human individuals. Repertoires were generated with immunoSEQ multiplex PCR, while TCRdb's copy carries only in-frame clones and drops some. Found here are about 2.3 million clones, roughly 90% of them singletons; the top ten hold around 0.38%. Sequencing input: naive CD4+ T cells from PBMCs. The receptors derive from a man younger than 35 in good health. Some clones in this sample may be carry-over from other donors' samples. CDR3s include the opening cysteine and the closing phenylalanine or tryptophan. A D gene is named only where the DNA matches it firmly.

j_call,d_call,v_call,cdr3_nt,cdr3_aa
TRBJ2-3,TRBD2,TRBV5-4,TGTGCCAGCAGCCCTGGCCGCGGGAGTAGGACAGATACGCAGTATTTT,CASSPGRGSRTDTQYF
TRBJ2-3,NA,TRBV6-4,TGTGCCAGCAAGTGGAACGCGGGGACAGATACGCAGTATTTT,CASKWNAGTDTQYF
TRBJ1-5,NA,TRBV2,TGTGCCAGCAGTGAAATAATTTCTCAGCCCCAGCATTTT,CASSEIISQPQHF
TRBJ1-5,NA,TRBV21-1,TGTGCCGGGTCGGAGGGTGAGCCTACACTTTTTTTTAATCAGCCCCAGCATTTT,CAGSEGEPTLFFNQPQHF
TRBJ1-1,NA,TRBV7-3,TGTGCCAGCAGCTTGAGAAGGAACACTGAAGCTTTCTTT,CASSLRRNTEAFF
TRBJ2-7,NA,TRBV28,TGTGCCAGCGGGTCTCCCCCAATCACAGTTACCTACGAGCAGTACTTC,CASGSPPITVTYEQYF
TRBJ1-5,TRBD1,TRBV28,TGTGCCAGCTCGGGACAGGGGGGCGAACAGCCCCAGCATTTT,CASSGQGGEQPQHF
TRBJ2-5,NA,TRBV28,TGTGCCAGCAGACCGTCCGACAGATACCAAGAGACCCAGTACTTC,CASRPSDRYQETQYF
TRBJ2-5,TRBD2,TRBV7-8,TGTGCCAGCAGCTTATTCCTAGCGGACCTCCAAGAGACCCAGTACTTC,CASSLFLADLQETQYF
TRBJ1-2,TRBD1,TRBV10-3,TGTGCCATCAACAGGGGGATCACAAACTATGGCTACACCTTC,CAINRGITNYGYTF
TRBJ2-7,TRBD1,TRBV6-5,TGTGCCAGCAGTTACTCCTGGGACAGGGTCGAGCAGTACTTC,CASSYSWDRVEQYF
TRBJ2-1,NA,TRBV10-1,TGCGCCAGCAGTGAAAAGTCCGTCCATGAGCAGTTCTTC,CASSEKSVHEQFF
TRBJ2-5,NA,TRBV5-5,TGTGCCAGCAGCTTGTTCTCGGCATTCCAAGAGACCCAGTACTTC,CASSLFSAFQETQYF
TRBJ1-1,TRBD1,TRBV28,TGTGCCAGCAGTCCCGCAGGGGGCCTTTTTGTAGCTTTCTTT,CASSPAGGLFVAFF
TRBJ2-5,TRBD1,TRBV7-2,TGTGCCAGCACCTCGGGACAGCTACAAGAGACCCAGTACTTC,CASTSGQLQETQYF
TRBJ1-5,NA,TRBV7-9,TGTGCCAGCAGCTTAGGAAATCAGCCCCAGCATTTT,CASSLGNQPQHF
TRBJ1-1,TRBD1,TRBV4-1,TGCGCCAGCAGCCAAGAGTGGGGACAGGGGGCGCTCTTCGGTGAAGCTTTCTTT,CASSQEWGQGALFGEAFF
TRBJ2-7,NA,TRBV10-1,TGCGCCAGCAATCCAGGGAGTCCTACTATAATATGGTTATATCACTACGAGCAGTACTTC,CASNPGSPTIIWLYHYEQYF
TRBJ2-1,NA,TRBV28,TGTGCCAGCAGCCGCCCTACTGAGACCAACAATGAGCAGTTCTTC,CASSRPTETNNEQFF
TRBJ2-5,NA,TRBV19,TGTGCCAGTAGTATAGTAGGGCAGGCCCCTCAAGAGACCCAGTACTTC,CASSIVGQAPQETQYF
TRBJ1-2,TRBD1,TRBV18,TGTGCCAGCTCAGCACTAAACGGACAGGGGAACTATGGCTACACCTTC,CASSALNGQGNYGYTF
TRBJ2-7,NA,TRBV7-2,TGTGCCAGCAGCTTAGAAGCCCCAGGGTCCTACGAGCAGTACTTC,CASSLEAPGSYEQYF
TRBJ2-3,TRBD1,TRBV7-2,TGTGCCACATCGGGGGACAGGGGTGATACGCAGTATTTT,CATSGDRGDTQYF